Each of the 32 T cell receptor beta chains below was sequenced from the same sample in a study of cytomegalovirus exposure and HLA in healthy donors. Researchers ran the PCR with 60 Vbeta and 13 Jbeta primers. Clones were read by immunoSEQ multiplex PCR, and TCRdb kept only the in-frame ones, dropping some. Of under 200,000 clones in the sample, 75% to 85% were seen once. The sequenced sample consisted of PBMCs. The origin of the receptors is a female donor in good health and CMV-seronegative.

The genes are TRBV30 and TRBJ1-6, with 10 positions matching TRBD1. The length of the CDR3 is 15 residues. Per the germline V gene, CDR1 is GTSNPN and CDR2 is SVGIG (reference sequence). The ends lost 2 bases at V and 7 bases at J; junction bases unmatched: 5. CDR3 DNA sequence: TGTGCCTGGAGTTATTCGGGACAGGGGAATTCACCCCTCCACTTT. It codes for CAWSYSGQGNSPLHF.

CDR3 amino acids: CASSLGPTGSDQPQHF. DNA of the CDR3: TGTGCCAGCAGTTTGGGTCCGACAGGGTCGGATCAGCCCCAGCATTTT. The rearrangement joins TRBV27 to TRBJ1-5; 7 bases are shared with TRBD1. CDR3 size: 16 residues. Germline CDR1 and CDR2: MNHEY and SMNVEV (reference sequence). V lost 3 bases, J lost 5 bases, and 10 bases stayed unmatched.

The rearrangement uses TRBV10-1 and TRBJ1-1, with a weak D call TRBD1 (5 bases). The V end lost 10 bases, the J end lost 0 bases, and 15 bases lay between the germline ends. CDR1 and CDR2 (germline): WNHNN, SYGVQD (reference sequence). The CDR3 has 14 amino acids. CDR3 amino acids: CATFGGTVNTEAFF. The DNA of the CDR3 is TGCGCCACTTTTGGAGGGACCGTGAACACTGAAGCTTTCTTT.

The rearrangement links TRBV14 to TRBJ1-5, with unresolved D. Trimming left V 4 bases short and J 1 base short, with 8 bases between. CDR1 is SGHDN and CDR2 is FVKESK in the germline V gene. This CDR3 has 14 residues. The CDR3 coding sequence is TGTGCCAGCAGCCTGGGTAGCAGCAATCAGCCCCAGCATTTT. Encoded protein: CASSLGSSNQPQHF.

The CDR3 bases are TGTGCCAGCAGAACAGGGGTTAGCGGTGAAAAACTGTTTTTT. Protein sequence: CASRTGVSGEKLFF. The chain has TRBV6-6 and TRBJ1-4; the match to TRBD1 covers 7 bases. V gave up 6 bases and J gave up 7 bases; unmatched junction bases: 8. The CDR3 consists of 14 residues. Per germline, CDR1 MNHNY and CDR2 SVGAGI (reference sequence).

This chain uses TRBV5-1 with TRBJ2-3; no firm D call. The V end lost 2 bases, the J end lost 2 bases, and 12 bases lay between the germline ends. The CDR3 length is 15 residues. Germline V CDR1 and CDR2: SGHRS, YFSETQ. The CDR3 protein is CASSLASPNTDTQYF. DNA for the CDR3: TGCGCCAGCAGCTTAGCTTCCCCAAACACAGATACGCAGTATTTT.

DNA of the CDR3: TGTGCCAGCAGTGAGTCGGGGTATCAGCCCCAGCATTTT. Protein product: CASSESGYQPQHF. The J gene is TRBJ1-5, the V gene TRBV6-4; D not resolved. CDR3 length equals 13 residues. The V end was cut by 3 bases, the J end by 5 bases, with 8 bases between. Germline V gene lookup returns CDR1 MRHNA and CDR2 SNTAGT.

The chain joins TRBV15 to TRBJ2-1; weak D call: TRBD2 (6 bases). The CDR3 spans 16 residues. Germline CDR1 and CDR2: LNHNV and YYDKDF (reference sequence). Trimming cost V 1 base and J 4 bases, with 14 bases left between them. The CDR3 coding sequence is TGTGCCACCAGCAGAGCCCGCGGGGCCGATTACAATGAGCAGTTCTTC. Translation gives CATSRARGADYNEQFF.

CDR3 loop: CATASTNRAREQYF. The CDR3 coding sequence is TGTGCCACAGCCTCCACGAACAGGGCGAGGGAGCAGTACTTC. The V call is TRBV28, the J call TRBJ2-7, with TRBD1 as a possible D gene (6 bases). Germline CDR1 and CDR2: MDHEN and SYDVKM. The CDR3 extends over 14 amino acids. V was pared by 10 bases and J by 7 bases, with 23 bases between.

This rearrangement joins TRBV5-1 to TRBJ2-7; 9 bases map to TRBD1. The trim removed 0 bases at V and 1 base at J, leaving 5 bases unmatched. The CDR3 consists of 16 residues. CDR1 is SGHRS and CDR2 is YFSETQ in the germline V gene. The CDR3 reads CASSLGGTGKSYEQYF. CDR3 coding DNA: TGCGCCAGCAGCTTGGGGGGGACAGGGAAATCCTACGAGCAGTACTTC.

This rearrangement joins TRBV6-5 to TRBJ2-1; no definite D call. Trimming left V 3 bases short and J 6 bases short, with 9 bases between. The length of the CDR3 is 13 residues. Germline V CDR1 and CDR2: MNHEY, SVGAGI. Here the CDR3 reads CASSYRVRNEQFF. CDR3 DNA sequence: TGTGCCAGCAGTTATCGAGTCCGCAATGAGCAGTTCTTC.

In nucleotides, the CDR3 is TGTGCCAGCAGCTTAGCGCGTGGCAGGGCAGGGGCCAACGTCCTGACTTTC. Its protein product is CASSLARGRAGANVLTF. The genes are TRBV7-2 and TRBJ2-6; TRBD1 is a possible D gene (5 bases). Trimming took off 0 bases at V and 4 bases at J, with 13 bases between the two ends. There are 17 residues in the CDR3. In germline, CDR1 is SGHTA, CDR2 FQGNSA.

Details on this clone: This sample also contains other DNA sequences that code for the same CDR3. The CDR3 bases are TGCGCCAGCAGCGGGACAGGCACAGCTAATGAAAAACTGTTTTTT. Its protein product is CASSGTGTANEKLFF. The rearrangement joins TRBV5-1 to TRBJ1-4; 8 bases fit TRBD1. The CDR3 sequence is 15 residues long. With 4 bases clipped from V and 3 bases from J, the junction kept 5 bases outside the gene matches. CDR1 and CDR2 from the germline V gene are SGHRS and YFSETQ.

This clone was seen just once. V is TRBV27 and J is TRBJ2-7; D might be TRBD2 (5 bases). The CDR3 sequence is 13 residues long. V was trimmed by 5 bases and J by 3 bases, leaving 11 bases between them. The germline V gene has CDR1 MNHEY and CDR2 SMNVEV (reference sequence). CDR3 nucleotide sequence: TGTGCCAGCAGTCGCCTTGAGGGCTACGAGCAGTACTTC. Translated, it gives CASSRLEGYEQYF.

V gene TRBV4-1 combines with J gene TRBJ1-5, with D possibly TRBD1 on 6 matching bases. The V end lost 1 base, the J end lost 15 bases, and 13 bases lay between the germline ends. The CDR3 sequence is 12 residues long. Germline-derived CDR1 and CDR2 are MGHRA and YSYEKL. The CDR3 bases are TGCGCCAGCAGCCAAGCAAACAGGGCCCCGCATTTT. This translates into CASSQANRAPHF.

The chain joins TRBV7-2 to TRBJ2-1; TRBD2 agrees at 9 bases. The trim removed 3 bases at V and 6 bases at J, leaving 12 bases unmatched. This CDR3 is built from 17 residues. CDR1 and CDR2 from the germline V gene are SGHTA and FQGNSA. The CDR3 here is CASSFLAGPGGGNEQFF. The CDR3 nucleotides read TGTGCCAGCAGCTTTCTAGCGGGACCTGGGGGGGGCAATGAGCAGTTCTTC.

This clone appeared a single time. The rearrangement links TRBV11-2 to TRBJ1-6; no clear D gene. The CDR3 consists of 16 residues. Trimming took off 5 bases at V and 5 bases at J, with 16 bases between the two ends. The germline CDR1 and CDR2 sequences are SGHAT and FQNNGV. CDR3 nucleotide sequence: TGTGCCAGCAGCCGAGACTATTCTAAGAATAATTCACCCCTCCACTTT. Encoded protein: CASSRDYSKNNSPLHF.

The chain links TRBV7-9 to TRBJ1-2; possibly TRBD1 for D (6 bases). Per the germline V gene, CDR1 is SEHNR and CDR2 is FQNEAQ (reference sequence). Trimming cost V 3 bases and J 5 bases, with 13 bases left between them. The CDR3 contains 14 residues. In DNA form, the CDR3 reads TGTGCCAGCAGCTTTCGGGACATAGATTATGGCTACACCTTC. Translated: CASSFRDIDYGYTF.

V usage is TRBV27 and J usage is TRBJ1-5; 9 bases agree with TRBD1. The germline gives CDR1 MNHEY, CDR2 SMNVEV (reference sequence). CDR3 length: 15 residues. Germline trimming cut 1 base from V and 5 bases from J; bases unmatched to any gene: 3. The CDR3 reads CASSLLGQGYQPQHF. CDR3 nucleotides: TGTGCCAGCAGTTTATTGGGACAGGGCTATCAGCCCCAGCATTTT.

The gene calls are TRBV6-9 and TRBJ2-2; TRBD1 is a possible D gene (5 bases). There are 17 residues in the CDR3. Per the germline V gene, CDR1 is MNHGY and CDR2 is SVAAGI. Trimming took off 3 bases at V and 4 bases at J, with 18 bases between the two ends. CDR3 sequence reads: CASSYRQGLISTGELFF. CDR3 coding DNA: TGTGCCAGCAGTTACAGGCAGGGCCTAATTTCCACCGGGGAGCTGTTTTTT.

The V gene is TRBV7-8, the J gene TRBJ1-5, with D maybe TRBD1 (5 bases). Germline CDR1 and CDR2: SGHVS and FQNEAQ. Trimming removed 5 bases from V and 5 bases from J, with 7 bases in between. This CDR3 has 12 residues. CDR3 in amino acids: CASSQGDQPQHF. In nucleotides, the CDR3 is TGTGCCAGCAGCCAAGGGGATCAGCCCCAGCATTTT.

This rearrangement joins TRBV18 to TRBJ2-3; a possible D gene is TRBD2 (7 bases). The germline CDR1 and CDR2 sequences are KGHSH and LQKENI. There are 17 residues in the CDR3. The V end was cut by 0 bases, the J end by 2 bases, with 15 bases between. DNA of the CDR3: TGTGCCAGCTCACCACCGAGGGCGGGGGCGTTCACAGATACGCAGTATTTT. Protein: CASSPPRAGAFTDTQYF.

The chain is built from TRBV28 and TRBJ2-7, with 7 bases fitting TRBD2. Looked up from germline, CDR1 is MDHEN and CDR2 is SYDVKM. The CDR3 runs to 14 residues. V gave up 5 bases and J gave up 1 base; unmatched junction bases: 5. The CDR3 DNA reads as TGTGCCAGCAGTCGCGGGGGTATTTCCTACGAGCAGTACTTC. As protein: CASSRGGISYEQYF.

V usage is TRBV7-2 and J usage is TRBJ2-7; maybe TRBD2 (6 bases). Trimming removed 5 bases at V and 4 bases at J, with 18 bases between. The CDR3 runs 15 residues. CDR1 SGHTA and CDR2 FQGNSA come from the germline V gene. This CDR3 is CASSPVTAGKYEQYF. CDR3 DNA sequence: TGTGCCAGCAGCCCTGTAACTGCGGGGAAGTACGAGCAGTACTTC.

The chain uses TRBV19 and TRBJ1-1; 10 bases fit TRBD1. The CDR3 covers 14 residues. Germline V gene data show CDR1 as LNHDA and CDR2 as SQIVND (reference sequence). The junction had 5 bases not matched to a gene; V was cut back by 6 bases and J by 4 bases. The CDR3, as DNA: TGTGCCAGTAGATCGGGACAGGGGATCACTGAAGCTTTCTTT. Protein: CASRSGQGITEAFF.

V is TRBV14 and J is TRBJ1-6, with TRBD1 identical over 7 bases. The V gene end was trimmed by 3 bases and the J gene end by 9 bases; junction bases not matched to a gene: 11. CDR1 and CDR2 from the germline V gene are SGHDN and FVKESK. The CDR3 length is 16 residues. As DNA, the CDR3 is TGTGCCAGCAGCCACGCGGCGACAGGGCTAGGTTCACCCCTCCACTTT. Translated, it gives CASSHAATGLGSPLHF. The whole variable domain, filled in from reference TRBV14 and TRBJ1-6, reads EAGVTQFPSHSVIEKGQTVTLRCDPISGHDNLYWYRRVMGKEIKFLLHFVKESKQDESGMPNNRFLAERTGGTYSTLKVQPAELEDSGVYFCASSHAATGLGSPLHFGNGTRLTVT.

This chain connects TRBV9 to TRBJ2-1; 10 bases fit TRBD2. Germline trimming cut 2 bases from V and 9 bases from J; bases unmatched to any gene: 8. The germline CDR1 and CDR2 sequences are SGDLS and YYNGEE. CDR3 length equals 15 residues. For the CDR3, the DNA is TGTGCCAGCAGCGTTTCTAGCGGGAGAGAGGCTGAGCAGTTCTTC. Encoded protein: CASSVSSGREAEQFF.

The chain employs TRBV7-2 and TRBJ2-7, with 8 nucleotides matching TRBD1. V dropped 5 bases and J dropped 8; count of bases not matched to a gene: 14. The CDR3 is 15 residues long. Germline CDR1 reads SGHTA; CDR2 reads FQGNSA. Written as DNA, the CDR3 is TGTGCCAGCAGCCTCTCCGGGACAGGCCTTTTGAAGCAGTACTTC. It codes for CASSLSGTGLLKQYF.

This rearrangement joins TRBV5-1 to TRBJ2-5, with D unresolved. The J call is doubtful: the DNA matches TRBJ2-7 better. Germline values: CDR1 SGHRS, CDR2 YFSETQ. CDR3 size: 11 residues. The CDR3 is CASSFANEQYF. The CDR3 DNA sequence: TGCGCCAGCAGCTTTGCCAACGAGCAGTACTTC.

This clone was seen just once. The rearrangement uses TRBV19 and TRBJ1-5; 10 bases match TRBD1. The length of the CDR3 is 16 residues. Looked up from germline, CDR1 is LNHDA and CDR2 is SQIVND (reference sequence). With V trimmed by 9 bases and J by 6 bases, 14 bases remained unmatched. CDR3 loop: CASLPWGQGHLQPQHF. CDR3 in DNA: TGTGCCAGCCTCCCTTGGGGACAGGGGCACCTTCAGCCCCAGCATTTT. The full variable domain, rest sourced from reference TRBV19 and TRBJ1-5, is DGGITQSPKYLFRKEGQNVTLSCEQNLNHDAMYWYRQDPGQGLRLIYYSQIVNDFQKGDIAEGYSVSREKKESFPLTVTSAQKNPTAFYLCASLPWGQGHLQPQHFGDGTRLSIL.

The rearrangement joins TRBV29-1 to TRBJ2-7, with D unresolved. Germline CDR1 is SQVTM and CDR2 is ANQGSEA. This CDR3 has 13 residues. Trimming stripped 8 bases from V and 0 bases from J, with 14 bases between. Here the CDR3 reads CSFVGRPSYEQYF. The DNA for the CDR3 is TGCAGCTTCGTGGGCAGACCCTCCTACGAGCAGTACTTC.

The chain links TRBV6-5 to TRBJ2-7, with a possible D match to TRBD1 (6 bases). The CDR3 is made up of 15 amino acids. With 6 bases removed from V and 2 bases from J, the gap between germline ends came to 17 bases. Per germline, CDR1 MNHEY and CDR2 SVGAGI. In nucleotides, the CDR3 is TGTGCCAGCAGCTCCCACGACAGGCTTACCTACGAGCAGTACTTC. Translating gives CASSSHDRLTYEQYF.